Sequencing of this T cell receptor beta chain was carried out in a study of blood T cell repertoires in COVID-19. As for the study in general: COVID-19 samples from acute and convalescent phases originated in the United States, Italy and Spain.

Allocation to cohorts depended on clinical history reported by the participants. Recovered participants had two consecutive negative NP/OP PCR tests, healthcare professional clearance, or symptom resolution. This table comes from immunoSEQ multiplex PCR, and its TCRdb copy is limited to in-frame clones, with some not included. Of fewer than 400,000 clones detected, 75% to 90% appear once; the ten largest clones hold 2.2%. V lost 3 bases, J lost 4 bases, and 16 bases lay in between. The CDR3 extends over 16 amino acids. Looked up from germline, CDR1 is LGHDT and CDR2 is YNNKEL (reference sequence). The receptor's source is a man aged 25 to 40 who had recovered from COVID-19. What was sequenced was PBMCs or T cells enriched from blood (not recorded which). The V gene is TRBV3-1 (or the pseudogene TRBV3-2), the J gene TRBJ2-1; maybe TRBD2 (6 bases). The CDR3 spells CASSHGWGVGYNEQFF. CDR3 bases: TGTGCCAGCAGCCACGGTTGGGGGGTTGGTTACAATGAGCAGTTCTTC.